The 22 T cell receptor beta chains below come from one sample, sequenced in a study of blood T cell repertoires in COVID-19. Measured with immunoSEQ multiplex PCR; TCRdb has only the in-frame clones, and not every one. This sample yields approximately 300,000 clones, of which 85% to 90% are seen a single time; under 11% belongs to the top ten. Sequencing was done on a sample of PBMCs or T cells enriched from blood (not recorded which). The receptors here all came from a woman aged 18-30 years who had recovered from COVID-19.

V usage is TRBV3-1 (or the pseudogene TRBV3-2) and J usage is TRBJ2-1; TRBD2 matches 8 bases. CDR1 and CDR2 from the germline V gene are LGHDT and YNNKEL (reference sequence). CDR3 size: 15 residues. Trimming removed 4 bases from V and 5 bases from J; junction bases left unmatched: 7. The CDR3 spells CASSRSGGGNNEQFF. DNA of the CDR3: TGTGCCAGCAGCCGGAGCGGGGGCGGTAACAATGAGCAGTTCTTC.

This chain uses TRBV3-1 (or the pseudogene TRBV3-2) with TRBJ2-3, with 9 nucleotides matching TRBD2. Looked up from germline, CDR1 is LGHDT and CDR2 is YNNKEL (reference sequence). The V and J ends lost 4 bases and 5 bases, in that order; junction bases with no gene match: 13. The CDR3 length is 17 residues. The CDR3 DNA follows: TGTGCCAGCAGCCCCTACGTCGCGGGAGGGCCGGAAGATACGCAGTATTTT. This encodes CASSPYVAGGPEDTQYF.

The CDR3 region has the DNA TGTGCCAGCAGCCCTCAGACAGGGGTCGGAAACACCATATATTTT. Residues: CASSPQTGVGNTIYF. The chain has TRBV9 and TRBJ1-3; 8 bases are shared with TRBD1. V gave up 4 bases and J gave up 4 bases; unmatched junction bases: 7. The CDR3 has 15 residues. Germline CDR1 and CDR2: SGDLS and YYNGEE.

Details on this clone: The same CDR3 can be traced to other DNA sequences in this sample. The chain combines TRBV19 with TRBJ1-1; tentative D call: TRBD1 (5 bases). In germline, CDR1 is LNHDA, CDR2 SQIVND (reference sequence). The CDR3 covers 14 residues. Trimming pared 3 bases from V and 0 bases from J, leaving 8 bases between. CDR3 residues: CASSMGQLNTEAFF. DNA for the CDR3: TGTGCCAGTAGTATGGGGCAGTTGAACACTGAAGCTTTCTTT.

The V and J genes are TRBV28 and TRBJ2-7; 7 bases fit TRBD1. Per germline, CDR1 MDHEN and CDR2 SYDVKM. The length of the CDR3 is 15 residues. With 6 bases clipped from V and 3 bases from J, the junction kept 11 bases outside the gene matches. CDR3 sequence reads: CASRSPQGMGYEQYF. CDR3 nucleotide sequence: TGTGCCAGCAGGTCTCCACAGGGGATGGGCTACGAGCAGTACTTC.

The table lists this clone with a few counts. J is TRBJ2-2 and V is TRBV5-4; 7 bases are shared with TRBD1. The CDR3 is made up of 14 amino acids. The V and J ends lost 5 bases and 4 bases, in that order; junction bases with no gene match: 5. From germline, CDR1 is SGHNT and CDR2 YYREEE (reference sequence). CDR3 DNA: TGTGCCAGCAGGCGGACAGGTGGCACCGGGGAGCTGTTTTTT. Residues: CASRRTGGTGELFF. Full variable domain (rest looked up from reference TRBV5-4 and TRBJ2-2): ETGVTQSPTHLIKTRGQQVTLRCSSQSGHNTVSWYQQALGQGPQFIFQYYREEENGRGNFPPRFSGLQFPNYSSELNVNALELDDSALYLCASRRTGGTGELFFGEGSRLTVL.

The V and J genes are TRBV10-3 and TRBJ1-2; the D gene is possibly TRBD1 (5 bases). This CDR3 region has 15 residues. In germline, CDR1 is ENHRY, CDR2 SYGVKD. V lost 0 bases and J lost 5, with 13 bases in between. The CDR3 bases are TGTGCCATCAGTGAGTCGGGCAGGGTTCGTTATGGCTACACCTTC. This translates into CAISESGRVRYGYTF.

This clone was detected many times. The CDR3 loop reads CATSTSGVNTGELFF. The CDR3 nucleotides read TGTGCCACCTCCACTAGCGGGGTGAACACCGGGGAGCTGTTTTTT. The chain combines TRBV28 with TRBJ2-2; TRBD2 aligns across 10 bases. The length of the CDR3 is 15 residues. The V and J ends lost 10 bases and 1 base, in that order; junction bases with no gene match: 6. Germline-derived CDR1 and CDR2 are MDHEN and SYDVKM.

This chain connects TRBV3-1 (or the pseudogene TRBV3-2) to TRBJ2-3; 9 bases are a match to TRBD2. Germline CDR1 LGHDT, CDR2 YNNKEL (reference sequence). This CDR3 is built from 18 residues. With 1 base clipped from V and 4 bases from J, the junction kept 12 bases outside the gene matches. The CDR3 DNA is TGTGCCAGCAGCCAAGGATTTTACGAGCGGGGGGTCTCAGATACGCAGTATTTT. Translated: CASSQGFYERGVSDTQYF.

V is TRBV7-9 and J is TRBJ1-1; a weak D match, TRBD1 (6 bases). This CDR3 region has 17 residues. V was clipped by 6 bases and J by 3 bases, with 23 bases between them. Per the germline V gene, CDR1 is SEHNR and CDR2 is FQNEAQ (reference sequence). CDR3: CASRSVAGAGEDTEAFF. The CDR3, as DNA: TGTGCCAGCAGATCCGTGGCAGGGGCCGGTGAGGACACTGAAGCTTTCTTT.

This chain uses TRBV6-5 with TRBJ2-1; 8 positions agree with TRBD2. CDR3 length: 14 residues. V trimming: 6 bases; J trimming: 4 bases; junction bases outside the gene matches: 5. Germline-derived CDR1 and CDR2 are MNHEY and SVGAGI. The CDR3 protein is CASSPGLGYNEQFF. Here the CDR3 DNA reads TGTGCCAGCAGCCCGGGACTAGGATACAATGAGCAGTTCTTC.

Only one count was recorded for this clone. The chain carries TRBV7-6 and TRBJ2-3; perhaps TRBD1 as D (5 bases). The V and J ends lost 2 bases and 0 bases respectively, with 9 bases between them. From germline, CDR1 is SGHVS and CDR2 FNYEAQ. This CDR3 is 15 amino acids long. As DNA, the CDR3 is TGTGCCAGCAGCTTACCTTCAGGGAGCACAGATACGCAGTATTTT. It encodes CASSLPSGSTDTQYF.

The chain couples TRBV20-1 to TRBJ2-3, with 9 bases identical to TRBD2. CDR1 is DFQATT and CDR2 is SNEGSKA in the germline V gene (reference sequence). The CDR3 has 18 amino acids. With V trimmed by 3 bases and J by 2 bases, 15 bases remained unmatched. CDR3 sequence: CSASWIFETSGLTDTQYF. The CDR3 DNA reads TGCAGTGCTAGTTGGATATTTGAGACTAGCGGACTCACAGATACGCAGTATTTT.

The rearrangement joins TRBV5-5 to TRBJ1-1; 8 bases align to TRBD1. The V gene end was trimmed by 5 bases and the J gene end by 1 base; junction bases not matched to a gene: 10. Per the germline V gene, CDR1 is SGHKS and CDR2 is YYEKEE (reference sequence). The CDR3 spans 16 residues. CDR3 nucleotide sequence: TGTGCCAGCAGAAAAGGACAGGGAGGGGGGAACACTGAAGCTTTCTTT. It encodes CASRKGQGGGNTEAFF.

The genes are TRBV5-1 and TRBJ2-3, with a possible D match to TRBD2 (6 bases). V was cut by 5 bases and J by 2 bases, with 18 bases left in between. This CDR3 is built from 16 residues. Per the germline V gene, CDR1 is SGHRS and CDR2 is YFSETQ. The CDR3 reads CASSSGVRQNTDTQYF. The CDR3 nucleotides read TGCGCCAGCAGTTCGGGAGTGAGACAGAACACAGATACGCAGTATTTT.

This rearrangement joins TRBV3-1 (or the pseudogene TRBV3-2) to TRBJ2-1, with TRBD1 matching over 9 bases. Germline V gene sequence: CDR1 LGHDT, CDR2 YNNKEL (reference sequence). The CDR3 is 14 amino acids. V was clipped by 3 bases and J by 8 bases; unmatched bases: 5. The CDR3 sequence: CASSHYRGQDEQFF. The DNA of the CDR3 is TGTGCCAGCAGCCACTACAGGGGGCAGGATGAGCAGTTCTTC.

The J gene is TRBJ2-7, the V gene TRBV10-3, with D perhaps matching TRBD1 (5 bases). V was trimmed by 6 bases and J by 6 bases, leaving 9 bases between them. Germline-derived CDR1 and CDR2 are ENHRY and SYGVKD. CDR3 length: 11 amino acids. The CDR3 sequence is CAISQGSEQYF. DNA for the CDR3: TGTGCCATCAGCCAGGGTTCCGAGCAGTACTTC.

CDR3 bases: TGTGCCAGCAGCCCGCGGGGTAGCGGGGAAGACAATGAGCAGTTCTTC. It codes for CASSPRGSGEDNEQFF. J is TRBJ2-1 and V is TRBV5-4; 8 nucleotides agree with TRBD2. V shed 4 bases, J shed 5 bases, and the junction held 11 bases outside the gene matches. This CDR3 has 16 residues. The germline V gene has CDR1 SGHNT and CDR2 YYREEE (reference sequence). The variable domain in full, completed from reference TRBV5-4 and TRBJ2-1, reads ETGVTQSPTHLIKTRGQQVTLRCSSQSGHNTVSWYQQALGQGPQFIFQYYREEENGRGNFPPRFSGLQFPNYSSELNVNALELDDSALYLCASSPRGSGEDNEQFFGPGTRLTVL.

The genes are TRBV4-1 and TRBJ2-1; the D gene is possibly TRBD1 (7 bases). V was cut by 1 base and J by 1 base, with 11 bases left in between. CDR3 length equals 16 residues. CDR1 is MGHRA, CDR2 YSYEKL, per germline. The CDR3 region is CASSQVQGGSYNEQFF. The CDR3 DNA sequence: TGCGCCAGCAGCCAAGTTCAGGGGGGATCCTACAATGAGCAGTTCTTC.

The V and J genes are TRBV19 and TRBJ2-5, with 8 bases fitting TRBD2. This CDR3 region has 13 residues. The junction had 0 bases not matched to a gene; V was cut back by 1 base and J by 5 bases. Germline lookup yields CDR1 LNHDA and CDR2 SQIVND (reference sequence). CDR3 DNA sequence: TGTGCCAGTAGTATAGCGGGGGGGGAGACCCAGTACTTC. Its translation: CASSIAGGETQYF.

The genes are TRBV29-1 and TRBJ1-1; a weak D match, TRBD1 (6 bases). The germline gives CDR1 SQVTM, CDR2 ANQGSEA. The CDR3 length is 11 residues. Trimming pared 7 bases from V and 3 bases from J, leaving 9 bases between. The CDR3 protein is CSGTGHTEAFF. The CDR3 region has the DNA TGCAGCGGTACAGGGCACACTGAAGCTTTCTTT.

The V and J genes are TRBV2 and TRBJ1-2; D is unresolved. V was cut by 7 bases and J by 7 bases, with 16 bases left in between. The V gene's germline CDR1 is SNHLY and CDR2 FYNNEI. The CDR3 spans 13 residues. DNA of the CDR3: TGTGCCAGCAACTCAGGAAGGTATAGTGGCTACACCTTC. It encodes CASNSGRYSGYTF.